This entry concerns a single T cell receptor beta chain. This entry belongs to a study of cytomegalovirus exposure and HLA in healthy donors. Germline V gene lookup returns CDR1 ENHRY and CDR2 SYGVKD. This CDR3 has 15 residues. J was trimmed by 8 bases and V by 3 bases; bases with no gene match: 7. PCR involved 60 Vbeta and 13 Jbeta primers. The assay was immunoSEQ multiplex PCR, and TCRdb's table has in-frame clones only and misses some. This sample has 90,000 to 140,000 clones, with just under 80% found just once. The receptor was isolated from a young man in good health and CMV-seronegative. The material sequenced was PBMCs. The chain is built from TRBV10-3 and TRBJ2-1, with TRBD1 matching over 10 bases. CDR3 coding DNA: TGTGCCATCAGTGAAAGACAGGGGGCGAGGGATGAGCAGTTCTTC. Protein: CAISERQGARDEQFF.